The entry that follows covers one T cell receptor beta chain sequence. The entry originates in a study of shared clonotypes between healthy human individuals. Every subset had its genomic DNA shared out evenly among several immunoSEQ plates. Spread over ten immunoSEQ deep assay plates, unsorted PBMC DNA underwent sequencing. This table comes from immunoSEQ multiplex PCR, and its TCRdb copy is limited to in-frame clones, with some not included. The table shows fewer than 550,000 clones, with approximately 79% occurring only once. The receptor comes from a woman between 40 and 55 years old in good health. Some clones in this sample may be carry-over from other donors' samples. Specimen: PBMCs.

CDR3 nucleotide sequence: TGCAGCGTTGATCAGGGTGGGGTGACCGGGGAGCTGTTTTTT. This codes for CSVDQGGVTGELFF. J is TRBJ2-2 and V is TRBV29-1, with D possibly TRBD1 on 5 matching bases. V dropped 3 bases and J dropped 5 bases, with 13 bases sitting between them. The length of the CDR3 is 14 residues. The germline gives CDR1 SQVTM, CDR2 ANQGSEA.